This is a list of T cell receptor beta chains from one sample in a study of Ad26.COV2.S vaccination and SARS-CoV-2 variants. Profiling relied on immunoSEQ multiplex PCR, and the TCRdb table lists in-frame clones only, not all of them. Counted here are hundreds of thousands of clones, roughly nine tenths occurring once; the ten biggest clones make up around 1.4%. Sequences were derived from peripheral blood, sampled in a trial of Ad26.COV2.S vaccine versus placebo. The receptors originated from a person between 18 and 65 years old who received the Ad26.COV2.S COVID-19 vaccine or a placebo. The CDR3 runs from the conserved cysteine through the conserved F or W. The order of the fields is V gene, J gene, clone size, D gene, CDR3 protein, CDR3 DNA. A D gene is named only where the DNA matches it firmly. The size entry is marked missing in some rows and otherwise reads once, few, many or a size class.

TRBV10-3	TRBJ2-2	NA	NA	CAISAGGELFF	TGTGCCATCAGTGCGGGCGGGGAGCTGTTTTTT
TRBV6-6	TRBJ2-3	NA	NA	CASSHTDTQYF	TGTGCCAGCAGTCACACAGATACGCAGTATTTT
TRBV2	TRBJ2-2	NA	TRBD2	CASEREFSNTGELFF	TGTGCCAGCGAGCGGGAGTTCTCGAACACCGGGGAGCTGTTTTTT
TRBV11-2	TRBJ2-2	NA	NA	CASSQATGELFF	TGTGCCAGCAGCCAGGCAACCGGGGAGCTGTTTTTT
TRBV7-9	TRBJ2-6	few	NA	CASSLDSSGANVLTF	TGTGCCAGCAGCTTAGATAGCTCTGGGGCCAACGTCCTGACTTTC
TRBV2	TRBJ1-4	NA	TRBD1	CASSEVDRGFEKLFF	TGTGCCAGCAGTGAAGTCGACAGGGGCTTTGAAAAACTGTTTTTT
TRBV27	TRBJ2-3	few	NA	CASSPSAPRWGGTDTQYF	TGTGCCAGCAGTCCGTCGGCCCCTCGTTGGGGGGGCACAGATACGCAGTATTTT
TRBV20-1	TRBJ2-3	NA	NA	CSFSFTDTQYF	TGCAGTTTCTCCTTCACAGATACGCAGTATTTT
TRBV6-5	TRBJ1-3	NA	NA	CASNQGSSENTIYF	TGTGCCAGCAACCAAGGGTCATCCGAAAACACCATATATTTT
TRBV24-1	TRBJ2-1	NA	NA	CATSDQDYSKSSYNEQFF	TGTGCCACCAGTGACCAGGACTACTCCAAAAGCTCCTACAATGAGCAGTTCTTC
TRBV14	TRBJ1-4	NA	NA	CASSQRGTRNEKLFF	TGTGCCAGCAGCCAAAGAGGGACTCGTAATGAAAAACTGTTTTTT
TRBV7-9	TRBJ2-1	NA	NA	CASSPRGSGTTYNEQFF	TGTGCCAGCAGCCCCCGAGGTAGCGGAACGACCTACAATGAGCAGTTCTTC
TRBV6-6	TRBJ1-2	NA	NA	CASTRTDYGYTF	TGTGCCAGCACTCGGACTGATTATGGCTACACCTTC
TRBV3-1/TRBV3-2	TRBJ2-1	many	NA	CASSQVTSSYNEQFF	TGTGCCAGCAGCCAAGTCACGAGCTCCTACAATGAGCAGTTCTTC
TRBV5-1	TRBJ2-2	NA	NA	CASKEGAGELFF	TGCGCCAGCAAGGAAGGCGCCGGGGAGCTGTTTTTT
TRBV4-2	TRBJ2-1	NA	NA	CASSHASRRDSYNEQFF	TGTGCCAGCAGCCATGCCTCGCGACGGGACTCCTACAATGAGCAGTTCTTC
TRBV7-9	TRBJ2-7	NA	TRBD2	CASSLLADYEQYF	TGTGCCAGCAGCCTTCTAGCGGACTACGAGCAGTACTTC
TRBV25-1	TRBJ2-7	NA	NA	CASSDRSPYEQYF	TGTGCCAGCAGTGACCGAAGCCCCTACGAGCAGTACTTC
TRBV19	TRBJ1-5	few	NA	CASSNPRQGGYSNQPQHF	TGTGCCAGTAGTAATCCCCGGCAGGGAGGTTATAGCAATCAGCCCCAGCATTTT
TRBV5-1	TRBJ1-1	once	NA	CASSLGLGVNLNEAFF	TGCGCCAGCAGCTTGGGATTGGGGGTGAATCTGAATGAAGCTTTCTTT
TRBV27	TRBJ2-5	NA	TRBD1	CASSLFSGGSMETQYF	TGTGCCAGCAGTTTATTCTCAGGGGGCTCGATGGAGACCCAGTACTTC
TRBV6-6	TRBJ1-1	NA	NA	CASSSWTLGNTEAFF	TGTGCCAGCAGTTCCTGGACCCTAGGGAACACTGAAGCTTTCTTT
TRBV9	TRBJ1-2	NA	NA	CASSVSGTAGYTF	TGTGCCAGCAGCGTCTCCGGGACGGCTGGCTACACCTTC
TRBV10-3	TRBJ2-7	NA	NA	CAINHSEGSEQYF	TGTGCCATCAACCACTCCGAGGGGTCCGAGCAGTACTTC
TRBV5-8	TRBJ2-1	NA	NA	CASSFNGDTYNEQFF	TGTGCCAGCAGCTTTAACGGGGACACCTACAATGAGCAGTTCTTC
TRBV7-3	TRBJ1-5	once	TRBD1	CASSLGPGTGEDQPQHF	TGTGCCAGCAGCTTAGGGCCCGGGACAGGGGAAGATCAGCCCCAGCATTTT
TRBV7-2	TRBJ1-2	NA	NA	CASSLEGVYGYTF	TGTGCCAGCAGTCTCGAGGGGGTCTATGGCTACACCTTC
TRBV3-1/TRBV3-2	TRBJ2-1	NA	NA	CASSQEISGTHEQFF	TGTGCCAGCAGCCAAGAAATATCCGGGACCCATGAGCAGTTCTTC
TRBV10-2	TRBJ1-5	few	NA	CASSADSDYSNQPQHF	TGCGCCAGCAGTGCGGACAGCGACTATAGCAATCAGCCCCAGCATTTT